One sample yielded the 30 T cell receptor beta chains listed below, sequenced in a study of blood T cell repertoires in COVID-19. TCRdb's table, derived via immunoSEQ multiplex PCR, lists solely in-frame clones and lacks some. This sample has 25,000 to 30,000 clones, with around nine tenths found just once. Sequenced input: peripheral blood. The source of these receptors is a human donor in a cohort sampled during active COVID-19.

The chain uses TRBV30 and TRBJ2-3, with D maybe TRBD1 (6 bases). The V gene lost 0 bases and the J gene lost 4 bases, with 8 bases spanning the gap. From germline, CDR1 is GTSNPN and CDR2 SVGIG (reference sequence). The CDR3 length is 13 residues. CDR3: CAWSVRGPDTQYF. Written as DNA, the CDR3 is TGTGCCTGGAGTGTCAGGGGTCCAGATACGCAGTATTTT.

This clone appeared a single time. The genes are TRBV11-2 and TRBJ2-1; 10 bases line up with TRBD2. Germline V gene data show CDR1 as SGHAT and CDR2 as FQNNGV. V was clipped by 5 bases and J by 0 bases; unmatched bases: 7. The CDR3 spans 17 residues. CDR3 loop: CASSPQLAGTSYNEQFF. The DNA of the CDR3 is TGTGCCAGCAGCCCCCAACTAGCGGGGACCTCCTACAATGAGCAGTTCTTC. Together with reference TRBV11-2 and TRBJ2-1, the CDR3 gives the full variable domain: EAGVAQSPRYKIIEKRQSVAFWCNPISGHATLYWYQQILGQGPKLLIQFQNNGVVDDSQLPKDRFSAERLKGVDSTLKIQPAKLEDSAVYLCASSPQLAGTSYNEQFFGPGTRLTVL.

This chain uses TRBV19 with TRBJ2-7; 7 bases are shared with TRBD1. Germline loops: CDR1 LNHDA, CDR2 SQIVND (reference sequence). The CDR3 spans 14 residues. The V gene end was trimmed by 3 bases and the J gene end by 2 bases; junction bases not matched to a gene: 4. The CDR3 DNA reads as TGTGCCAGTAGTATGGGGGACAGTCCCTACGAGCAGTACTTC. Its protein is CASSMGDSPYEQYF. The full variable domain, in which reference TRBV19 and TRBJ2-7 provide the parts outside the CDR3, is DGGITQSPKYLFRKEGQNVTLSCEQNLNHDAMYWYRQDPGQGLRLIYYSQIVNDFQKGDIAEGYSVSREKKESFPLTVTSAQKNPTAFYLCASSMGDSPYEQYFGPGTRLTVT.

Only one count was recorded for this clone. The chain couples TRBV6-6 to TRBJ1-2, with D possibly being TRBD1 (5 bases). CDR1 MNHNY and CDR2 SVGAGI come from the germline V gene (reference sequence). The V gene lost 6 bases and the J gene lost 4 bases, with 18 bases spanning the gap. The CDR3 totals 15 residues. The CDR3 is CASRPRDLSGYGYTF. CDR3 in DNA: TGTGCCAGCAGACCCCGGGACTTAAGCGGCTATGGCTACACCTTC.

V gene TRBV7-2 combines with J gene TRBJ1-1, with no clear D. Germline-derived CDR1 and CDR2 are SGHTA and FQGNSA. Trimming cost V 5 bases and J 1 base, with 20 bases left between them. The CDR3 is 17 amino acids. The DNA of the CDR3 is TGTGCCAGCAGCCCCGTCGGAGGCATCGGGTGGAACACTGAAGCTTTCTTT. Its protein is CASSPVGGIGWNTEAFF.

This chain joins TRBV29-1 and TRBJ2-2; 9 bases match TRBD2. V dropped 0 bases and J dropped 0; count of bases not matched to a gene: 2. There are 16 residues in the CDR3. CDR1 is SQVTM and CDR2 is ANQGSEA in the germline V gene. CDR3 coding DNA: TGCAGCGTTGAAGAAGCTAGCGGGGCGAACACCGGGGAGCTGTTTTTT. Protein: CSVEEASGANTGELFF.

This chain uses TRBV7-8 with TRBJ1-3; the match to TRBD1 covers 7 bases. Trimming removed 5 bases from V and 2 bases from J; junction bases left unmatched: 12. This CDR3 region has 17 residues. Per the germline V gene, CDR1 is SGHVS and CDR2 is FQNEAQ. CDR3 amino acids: CASSPSLHQGAGNTIYF. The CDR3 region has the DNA TGTGCCAGCAGCCCCTCGCTCCACCAGGGGGCTGGAAACACCATATATTTT.

The DNA for the CDR3 is TGTGCCAGCAGCTTGGGGGACAGGGAAACGGAGACCCAGTACTTC. Protein: CASSLGDRETETQYF. This rearrangement joins TRBV7-9 to TRBJ2-5; TRBD1 agrees at 9 bases. The CDR3 runs 15 residues. J was trimmed by 5 bases and V by 3 bases; bases with no gene match: 7. The germline CDR1 and CDR2 sequences are SEHNR and FQNEAQ (reference sequence).

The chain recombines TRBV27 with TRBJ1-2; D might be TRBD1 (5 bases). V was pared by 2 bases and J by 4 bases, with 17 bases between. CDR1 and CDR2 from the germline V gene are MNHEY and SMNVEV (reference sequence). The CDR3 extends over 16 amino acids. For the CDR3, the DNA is TGTGCCAGCAGTTTAACCTCCAGCGGGGGAATCTATGGCTACACCTTC. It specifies CASSLTSSGGIYGYTF.

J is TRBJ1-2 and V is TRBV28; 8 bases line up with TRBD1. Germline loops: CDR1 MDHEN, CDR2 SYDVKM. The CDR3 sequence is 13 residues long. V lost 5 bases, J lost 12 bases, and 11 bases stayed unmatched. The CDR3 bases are TGTGCCAGCAGTGTCGGCAGGGGGCGCATTAACACCTTC. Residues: CASSVGRGRINTF.

CDR3 DNA sequence: TGCAGCGTTGGAGATGAGACAGTTGACACAGATACGCAGTATTTT. Its protein is CSVGDETVDTDTQYF. This chain connects TRBV29-1 to TRBJ2-3; possibly TRBD1 for D (5 bases). The CDR3 runs to 15 residues. Germline values: CDR1 SQVTM, CDR2 ANQGSEA. Trimming stripped 4 bases from V and 2 bases from J, with 16 bases between.

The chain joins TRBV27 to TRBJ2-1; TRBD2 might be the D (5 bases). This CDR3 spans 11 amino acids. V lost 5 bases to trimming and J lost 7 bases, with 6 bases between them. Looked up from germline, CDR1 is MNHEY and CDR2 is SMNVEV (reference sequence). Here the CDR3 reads CASSRENEQFF. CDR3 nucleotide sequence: TGTGCCAGCAGTAGGGAGAATGAGCAGTTCTTC.

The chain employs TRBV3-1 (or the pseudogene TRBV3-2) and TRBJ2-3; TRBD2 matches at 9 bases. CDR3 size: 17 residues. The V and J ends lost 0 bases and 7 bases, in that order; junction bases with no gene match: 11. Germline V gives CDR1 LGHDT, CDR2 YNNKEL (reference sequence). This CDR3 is CASSQDVAGAPGNTQYF. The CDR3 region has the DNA TGTGCCAGCAGCCAAGATGTAGCGGGAGCTCCGGGAAATACGCAGTATTTT.

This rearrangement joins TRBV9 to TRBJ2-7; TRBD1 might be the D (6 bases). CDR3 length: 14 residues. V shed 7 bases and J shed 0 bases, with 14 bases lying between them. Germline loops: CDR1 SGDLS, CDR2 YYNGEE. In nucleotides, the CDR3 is TGTGCCAGCTCGCCGGGACATAGCTCCTACGAGCAGTACTTC. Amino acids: CASSPGHSSYEQYF.

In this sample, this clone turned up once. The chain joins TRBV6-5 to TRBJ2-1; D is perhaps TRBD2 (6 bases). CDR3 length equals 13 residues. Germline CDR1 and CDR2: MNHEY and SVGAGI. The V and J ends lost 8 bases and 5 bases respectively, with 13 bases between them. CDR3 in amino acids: CASRSGLNNEQFF. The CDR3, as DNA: TGTGCCAGCCGCAGCGGGTTAAACAATGAGCAGTTCTTC.

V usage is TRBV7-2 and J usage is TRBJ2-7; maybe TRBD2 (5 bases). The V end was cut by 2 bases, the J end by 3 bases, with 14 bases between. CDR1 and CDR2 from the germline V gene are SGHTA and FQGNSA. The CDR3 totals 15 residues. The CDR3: CASSLSVGALYEQYF. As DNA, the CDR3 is TGTGCCAGCAGCTTAAGTGTGGGAGCCCTCTACGAGCAGTACTTC.

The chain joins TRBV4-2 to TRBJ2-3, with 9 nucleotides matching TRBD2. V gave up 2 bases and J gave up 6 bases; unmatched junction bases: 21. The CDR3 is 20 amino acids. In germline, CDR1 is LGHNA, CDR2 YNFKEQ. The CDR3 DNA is TGTGCCAGCAGCCAACAGCACGATTTGTCTAGCGGGGCCTCGGGGGATACGCAGTATTTT. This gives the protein CASSQQHDLSSGASGDTQYF.

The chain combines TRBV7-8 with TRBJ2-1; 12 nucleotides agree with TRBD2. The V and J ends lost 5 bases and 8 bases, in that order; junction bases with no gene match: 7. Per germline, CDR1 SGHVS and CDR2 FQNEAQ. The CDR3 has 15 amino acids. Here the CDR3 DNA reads TGTGCCAGCAGCCGGACTAGCGGGGTTTTGGATGAGCAGTTCTTC. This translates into CASSRTSGVLDEQFF.

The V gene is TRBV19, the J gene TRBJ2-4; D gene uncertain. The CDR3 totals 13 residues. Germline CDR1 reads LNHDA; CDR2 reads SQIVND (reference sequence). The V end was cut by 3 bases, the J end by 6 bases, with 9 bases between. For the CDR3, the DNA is TGTGCCAGTAGTATGACAAGCCTAAACATTCAGTACTTC. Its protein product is CASSMTSLNIQYF.

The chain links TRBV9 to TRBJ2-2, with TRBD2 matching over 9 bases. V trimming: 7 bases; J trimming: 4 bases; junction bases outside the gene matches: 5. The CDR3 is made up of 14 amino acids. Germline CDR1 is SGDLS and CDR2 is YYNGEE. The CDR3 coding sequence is TGTGCCAGCGGAGCGGGGGGCCTCACCGGGGAGCTGTTTTTT. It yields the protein CASGAGGLTGELFF. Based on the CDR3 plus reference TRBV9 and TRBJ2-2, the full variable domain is DSGVTQTPKHLITATGQRVTLRCSPRSGDLSVYWYQQSLDQGLQFLIQYYNGEERAKGNILERFSAQQFPDLHSELNLSSLELGDSALYFCASGAGGLTGELFFGEGSRLTVL.

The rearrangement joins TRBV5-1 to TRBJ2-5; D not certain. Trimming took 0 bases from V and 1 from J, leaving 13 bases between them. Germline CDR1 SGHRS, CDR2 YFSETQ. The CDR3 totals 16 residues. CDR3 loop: CASSLASGVSQETQYF. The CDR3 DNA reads TGCGCCAGCAGCTTGGCCTCAGGCGTGTCCCAAGAGACCCAGTACTTC.

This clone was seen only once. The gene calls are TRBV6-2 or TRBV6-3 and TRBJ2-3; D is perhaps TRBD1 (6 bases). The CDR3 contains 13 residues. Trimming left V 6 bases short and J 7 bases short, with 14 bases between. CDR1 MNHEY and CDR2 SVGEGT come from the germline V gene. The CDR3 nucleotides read TGTGCCAGCAGATACCTCACAGGGAATACGCAGTATTTT. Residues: CASRYLTGNTQYF.

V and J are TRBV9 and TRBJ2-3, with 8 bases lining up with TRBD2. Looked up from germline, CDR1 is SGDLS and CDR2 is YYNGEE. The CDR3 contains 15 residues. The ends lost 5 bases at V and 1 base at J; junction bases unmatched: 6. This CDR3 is CASSSNSGGTDTQYF. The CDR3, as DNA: TGTGCCAGCAGTTCCAATAGCGGGGGCACAGATACGCAGTATTTT.

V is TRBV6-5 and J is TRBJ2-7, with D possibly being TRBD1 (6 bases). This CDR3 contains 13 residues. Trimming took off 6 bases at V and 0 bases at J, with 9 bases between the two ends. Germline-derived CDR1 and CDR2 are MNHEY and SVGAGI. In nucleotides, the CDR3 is TGTGCCAGCAGAGGGACACCCTCCTACGAGCAGTACTTC. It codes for CASRGTPSYEQYF.

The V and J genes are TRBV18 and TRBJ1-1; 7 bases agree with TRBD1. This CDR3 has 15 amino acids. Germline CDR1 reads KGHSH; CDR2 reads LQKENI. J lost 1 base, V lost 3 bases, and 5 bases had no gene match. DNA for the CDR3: TGTGCCAGCTCACCGGGACAGATTAAGAACACTGAAGCTTTCTTT. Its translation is CASSPGQIKNTEAFF.

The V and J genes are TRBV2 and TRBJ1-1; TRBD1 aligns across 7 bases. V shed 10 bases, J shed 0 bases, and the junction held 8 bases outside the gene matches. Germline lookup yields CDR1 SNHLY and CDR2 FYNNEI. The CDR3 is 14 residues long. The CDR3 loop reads CATGTELMNTEAFF. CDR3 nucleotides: TGTGCCACCGGGACAGAGCTGATGAACACTGAAGCTTTCTTT.

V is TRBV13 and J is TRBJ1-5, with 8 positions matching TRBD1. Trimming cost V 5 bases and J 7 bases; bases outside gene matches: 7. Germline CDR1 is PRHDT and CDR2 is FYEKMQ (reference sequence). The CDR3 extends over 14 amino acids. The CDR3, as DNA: TGTGCCAGCAGCGCTCAGGGGGCGGGGCAGCCCCAGCATTTT. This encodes CASSAQGAGQPQHF.

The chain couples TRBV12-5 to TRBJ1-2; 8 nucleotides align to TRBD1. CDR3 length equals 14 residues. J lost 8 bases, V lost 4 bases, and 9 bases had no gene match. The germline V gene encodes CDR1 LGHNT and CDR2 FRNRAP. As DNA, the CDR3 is TGTGCTAGTGGTTCTACGACAGGGGAGCGCGGCTACACCTTC. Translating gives CASGSTTGERGYTF.

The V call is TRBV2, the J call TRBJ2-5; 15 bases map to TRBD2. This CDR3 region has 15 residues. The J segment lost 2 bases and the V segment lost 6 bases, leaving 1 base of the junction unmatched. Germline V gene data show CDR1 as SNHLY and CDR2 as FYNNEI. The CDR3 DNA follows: TGTGCCAGCAGCGGGACTAGCGGGGGGCAAGAGACCCAGTACTTC. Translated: CASSGTSGGQETQYF.

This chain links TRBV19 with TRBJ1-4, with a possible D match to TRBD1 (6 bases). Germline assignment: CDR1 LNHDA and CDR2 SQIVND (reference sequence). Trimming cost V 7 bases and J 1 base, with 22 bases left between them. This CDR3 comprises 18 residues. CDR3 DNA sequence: TGTGCCAGTACCCGTCGAGCGACAGGTGTTGTAACTAATGAAAAACTGTTTTTT. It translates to CASTRRATGVVTNEKLFF.